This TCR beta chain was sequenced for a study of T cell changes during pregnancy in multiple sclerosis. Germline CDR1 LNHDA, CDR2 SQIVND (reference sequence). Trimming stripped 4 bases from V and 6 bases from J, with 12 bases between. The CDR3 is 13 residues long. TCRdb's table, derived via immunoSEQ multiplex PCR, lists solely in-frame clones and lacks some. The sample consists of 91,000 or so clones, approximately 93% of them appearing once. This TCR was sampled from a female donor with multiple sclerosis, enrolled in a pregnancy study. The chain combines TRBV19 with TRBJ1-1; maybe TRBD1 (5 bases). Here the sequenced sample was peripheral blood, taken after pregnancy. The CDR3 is CASSTGGSSEAFF. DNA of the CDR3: TGTGCCAGTAGTACCGGGGGATCCTCTGAAGCTTTCTTT.